The 2 T cell receptor beta chains below come from one sample, sequenced in a study of blood T cell repertoires in COVID-19. Here immunoSEQ multiplex PCR was the method, and the copy in TCRdb shows in-frame clones only, minus some. The data contain about 460,000 clones, around nine tenths of them singletons. Sequencing was performed on PBMCs or T cells enriched from blood (not recorded which). The source of these receptors is an older woman who had recovered from COVID-19.

The V call is TRBV5-4, the J call TRBJ2-5; TRBD2 matches 8 bases. With 4 bases clipped from V and 5 bases from J, the junction kept 16 bases outside the gene matches. Per germline, CDR1 SGHNT and CDR2 YYREEE (reference sequence). The CDR3 has 17 amino acids. The CDR3 spells CASSLPGGAQGRETQYF. The CDR3 region has the DNA TGTGCCAGCAGCCTCCCCGGGGGGGCCCAGGGGAGGGAGACCCAGTACTTC. The variable domain in full, with the rest retrieved from reference TRBV5-4 and TRBJ2-5, is ETGVTQSPTHLIKTRGQQVTLRCSSQSGHNTVSWYQQALGQGPQFIFQYYREEENGRGNFPPRFSGLQFPNYSSELNVNALELDDSALYLCASSLPGGAQGRETQYFGPGTRLLVL.

This clone was observed a single time. The chain links TRBV4-1 to TRBJ2-1; 9 nucleotides match TRBD2. CDR3 length: 15 residues. The trim removed 3 bases at V and 4 bases at J, leaving 4 bases unmatched. Germline values: CDR1 MGHRA, CDR2 YSYEKL. CDR3 nucleotides: TGCGCCAGCAGCCACTCAGCGGGGGGTTACAATGAGCAGTTCTTC. Protein: CASSHSAGGYNEQFF.